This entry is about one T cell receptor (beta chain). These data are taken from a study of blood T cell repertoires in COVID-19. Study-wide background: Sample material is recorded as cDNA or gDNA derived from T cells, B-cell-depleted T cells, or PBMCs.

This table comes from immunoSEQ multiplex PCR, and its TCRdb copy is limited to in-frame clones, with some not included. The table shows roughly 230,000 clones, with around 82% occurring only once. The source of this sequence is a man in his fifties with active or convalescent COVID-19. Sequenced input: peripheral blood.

The CDR3: CASSLSGGAGRPPYGYTF. The CDR3 DNA reads as TGTGCCAGCAGTTTATCGGGGGGAGCGGGGCGACCCCCTTACGGCTACACCTTC. The V call is TRBV27, the J call TRBJ1-2; maybe TRBD1 (5 bases). The V end lost 0 bases, the J end lost 8 bases, and 25 bases lay between the germline ends. The germline V gene has CDR1 MNHEY and CDR2 SMNVEV (reference sequence). The CDR3 is made up of 18 amino acids.